This is a list of T cell receptor beta chains from one sample in a study of blood T cell repertoires in COVID-19. The method was immunoSEQ multiplex PCR; TCRdb's version includes in-frame clones alone and lacks a portion of them. There are about 55,000 clones in the sample; roughly 90% occur only once, and approximately 16% lies in the top ten. The sample comprised peripheral blood. These receptors all stem from a human donor with active COVID-19. The donor label of this sample is uncertain. Both conserved end residues are part of each CDR3.

V gene	J gene	CDR3 protein
TRBV11-3	TRBJ2-4	CASSQTVSVAKNIQYF
TRBV5-4	TRBJ2-4	CASSGDRGFGKNIQYF
TRBV6-5	TRBJ1-2	CASRLDRVPGGYTF
TRBV7-8	TRBJ1-1	CASHGLRVRDTEAFF
TRBV6-1	TRBJ2-2	CASSEGFGGNTGELFF
TRBV5-6	TRBJ2-7	CASSNTGDTYEQYF
TRBV9	TRBJ1-4	CASSVDPGLSNEKLFF
TRBV7-9	TRBJ2-3	CASSLAGATDTQYF
TRBV5-1	TRBJ1-1	CASSLVRSPREAFF
TRBV7-9	TRBJ2-7	CASSPSGQGKNYEQYF
TRBV19	TRBJ1-1	CATVRDRGRGTEAFF
TRBV5-1	TRBJ2-2	CASSLASLSNTGELFF
TRBV6-6	TRBJ2-5	CASSRLAARGEETQYF
TRBV5-1	TRBJ2-1	CASSLGLAGAAYNEQFF
TRBV10-1	TRBJ2-1	CASTRSHNEQFF
TRBV3-1/TRBV3-2	TRBJ2-7	CASSQDGLYYEQYF
TRBV27	TRBJ2-2	CASSLMRRGTGELFF
TRBV7-3	TRBJ2-7	CASSPQAGTSNEQYF
TRBV3-1/TRBV3-2	TRBJ1-5	CASSQSRTGDLFLTPLYPNQPQHF
TRBV5-3	TRBJ2-7	CARSLESGGTRITYEQYF
TRBV7-2	TRBJ2-7	CASSPFSPWEQYF
TRBV7-3	TRBJ2-2	CASSLSGGAAGELFF
TRBV5-4	TRBJ2-7	CASSAFSHEQYF
TRBV10-1	TRBJ2-3	CASSLPPLRVRGTDTQYF
TRBV5-6	TRBJ2-4	CASSLKNRVSKNIQYF
TRBV6-2/TRBV6-3	TRBJ1-6	CASSYSRSPLHF
TRBV9	TRBJ1-4	CASSTRGQATNEKLFF
TRBV6-5	TRBJ2-3	CASDRVVTDTQYF
TRBV3-1/TRBV3-2	TRBJ1-5	CASSQDRAQPQHF
TRBV3-1/TRBV3-2	TRBJ1-5	CASSPRGSNQPQHF
TRBV4-2	TRBJ2-3	CASSQGGTSGGTDTQYF
TRBV4-1	TRBJ1-1	CASSQDLGRGTTEAFF
TRBV6-2/TRBV6-3	TRBJ2-5	CASSEGLAGKQETQYF
TRBV28	TRBJ2-6	CASSALGAGHSGANVLTF
TRBV19	TRBJ1-5	CASSYGQLYQPQHF
TRBV18	TRBJ1-5	CASSQGQSNQPQHF
TRBV7-2	TRBJ2-3	CASSFSGTSRDTQYF
TRBV5-4	TRBJ2-3	CASSGLAGGLSTDTQYF
TRBV7-9	TRBJ2-7	CASSHTGQYEQYF
TRBV13	TRBJ2-1	CASSPTPTGFRTLNEQFF
TRBV4-3	TRBJ2-3	CASSQLGLAGGQNTQYF
TRBV9	TRBJ1-1	CASRQGAVSDTEAFF
TRBV19	TRBJ1-1	CASSLGGVSGTEAFF
TRBV4-3	TRBJ1-1	CASSHDPMTGRTEAFF
TRBV18	TRBJ2-6	CASSQAQGGISGANVLTF
TRBV7-9	TRBJ2-3	CASSSPTSGGDRDTQYF
TRBV12-3/TRBV12-4	TRBJ2-5	CASSLARETQYF
TRBV11-1	TRBJ1-6	CASSFRGDNSPLHF
TRBV7-3	TRBJ1-1	CASSLSPGQPNTEAFF
TRBV7-2	TRBJ2-7	CASSFGQLSPYEQYF